The clone carrying this T cell receptor beta chain was seen many times. Its antigen is not identified. This sample is part of a study of molecular identifiers for immune sequencing clone quantification. The naive CD8 libraries originated from between about 17,000 and 1,000,000 sorted cells and drew on 10%, 30% or 50% RNA. Points from the study as a whole: Spiked Jurkat TCR RNA equivalent to one cell was reportedly detectable in about a million naive cells.

Each CDR3 protein gets one entry after TCRdb re-called the PCR reads with MiXCR. The sample yields 250,000 to 400,000 distinct CDR3 sequences, roughly a fifth seen once. V lost 2 bases and J 0 bases, leaving 20 bases between the germline ends. Germline lookup yields CDR1 LGHNT and CDR2 FRNRAP. The CDR3 consists of 18 residues. The V call is TRBV12-5, the J call TRBJ2-7; D possibly corresponds to TRBD1 (6 bases). The receptor comes from a human donor in good health. Some libraries in this study had Jurkat cell RNA spiked in. Sequenced material: naive CD8+ T cells from blood, with Jurkat cell RNA spiked in. The sample's subset: FACS-sorted CD8+CD4-CCR7+CD45RA+ naive T cells. Here the CDR3 reads CASGLRVVSGEGSYEQYF. The CDR3 coding sequence is TGTGCTAGTGGTTTGCGTGTCGTCTCAGGGGAAGGCTCCTACGAGCAGTACTTC.